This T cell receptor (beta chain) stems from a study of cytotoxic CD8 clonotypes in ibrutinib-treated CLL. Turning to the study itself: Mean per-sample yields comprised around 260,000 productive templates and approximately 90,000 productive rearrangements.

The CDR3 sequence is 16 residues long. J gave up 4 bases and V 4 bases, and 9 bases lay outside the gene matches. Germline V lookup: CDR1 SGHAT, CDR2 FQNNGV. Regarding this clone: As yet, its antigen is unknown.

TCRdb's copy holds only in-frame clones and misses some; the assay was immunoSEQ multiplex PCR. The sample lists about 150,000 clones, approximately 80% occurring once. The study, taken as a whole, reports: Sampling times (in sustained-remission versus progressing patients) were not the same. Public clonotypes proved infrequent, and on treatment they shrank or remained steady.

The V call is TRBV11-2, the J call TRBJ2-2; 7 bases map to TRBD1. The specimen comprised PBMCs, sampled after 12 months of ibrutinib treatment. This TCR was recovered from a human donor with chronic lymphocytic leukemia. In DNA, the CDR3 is TGTGCCAGCAGCTCAATACGACAGGGATTCACCGGGGAGCTGTTTTTT. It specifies CASSSIRQGFTGELFF.